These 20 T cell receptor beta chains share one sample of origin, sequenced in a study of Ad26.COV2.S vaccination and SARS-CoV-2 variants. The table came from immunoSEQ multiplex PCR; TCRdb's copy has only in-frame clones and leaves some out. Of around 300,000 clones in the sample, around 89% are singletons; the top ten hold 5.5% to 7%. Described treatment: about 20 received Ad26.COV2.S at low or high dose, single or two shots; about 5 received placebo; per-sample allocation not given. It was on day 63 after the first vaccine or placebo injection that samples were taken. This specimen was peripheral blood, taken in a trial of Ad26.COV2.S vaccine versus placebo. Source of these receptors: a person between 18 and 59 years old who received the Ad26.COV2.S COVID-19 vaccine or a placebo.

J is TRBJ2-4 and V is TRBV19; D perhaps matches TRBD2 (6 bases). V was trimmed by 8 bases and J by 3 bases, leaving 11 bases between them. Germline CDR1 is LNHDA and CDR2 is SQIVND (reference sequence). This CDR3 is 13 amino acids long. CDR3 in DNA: TGTGCCAGTTCGGGACTCGGCAAAAACATTCAGTACTTC. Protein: CASSGLGKNIQYF.

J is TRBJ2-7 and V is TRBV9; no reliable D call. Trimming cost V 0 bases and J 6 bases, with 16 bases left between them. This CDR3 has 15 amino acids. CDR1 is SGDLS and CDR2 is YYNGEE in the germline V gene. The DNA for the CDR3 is TGTGCCAGCAGCGTAGGAGGAGCAACCCCCGGCGAGCAGTACTTC. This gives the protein CASSVGGATPGEQYF.

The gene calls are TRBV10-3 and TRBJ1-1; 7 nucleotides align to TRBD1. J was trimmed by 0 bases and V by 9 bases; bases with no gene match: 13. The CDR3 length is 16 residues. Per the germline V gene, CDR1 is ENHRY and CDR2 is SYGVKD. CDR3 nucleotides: TGTGCCATTACTATGGGGACAGCTGAATTGAACACTGAAGCTTTCTTT. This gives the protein CAITMGTAELNTEAFF.

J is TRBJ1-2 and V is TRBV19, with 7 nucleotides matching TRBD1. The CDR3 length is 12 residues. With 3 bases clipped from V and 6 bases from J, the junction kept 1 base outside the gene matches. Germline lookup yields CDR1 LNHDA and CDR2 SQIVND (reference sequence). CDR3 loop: CASSMGQNGYTF. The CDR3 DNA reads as TGTGCCAGTAGTATGGGACAGAATGGCTACACCTTC. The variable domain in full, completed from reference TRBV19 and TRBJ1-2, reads DGGITQSPKYLFRKEGQNVTLSCEQNLNHDAMYWYRQDPGQGLRLIYYSQIVNDFQKGDIAEGYSVSREKKESFPLTVTSAQKNPTAFYLCASSMGQNGYTFGSGTRLTVV.

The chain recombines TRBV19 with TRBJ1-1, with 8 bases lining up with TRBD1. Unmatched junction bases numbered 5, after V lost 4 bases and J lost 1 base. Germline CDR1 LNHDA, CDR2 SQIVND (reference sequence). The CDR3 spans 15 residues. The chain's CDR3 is CASSKQGQENTEAFF. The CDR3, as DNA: TGTGCCAGTAGTAAACAGGGACAGGAGAACACTGAAGCTTTCTTT.

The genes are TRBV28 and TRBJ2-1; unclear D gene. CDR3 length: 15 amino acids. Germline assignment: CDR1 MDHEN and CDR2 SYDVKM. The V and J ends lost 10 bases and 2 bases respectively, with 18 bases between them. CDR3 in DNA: TGTGCCATTCATTCGGGTGCCATTACCTACAATGAGCAGTTCTTC. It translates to CAIHSGAITYNEQFF.

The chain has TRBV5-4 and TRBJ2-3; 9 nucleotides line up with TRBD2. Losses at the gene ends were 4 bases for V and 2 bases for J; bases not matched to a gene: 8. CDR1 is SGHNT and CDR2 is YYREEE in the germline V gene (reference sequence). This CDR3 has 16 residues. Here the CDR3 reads CASSRVTSGLTDTQYF. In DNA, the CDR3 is TGTGCCAGCAGCCGGGTGACTAGCGGACTCACAGATACGCAGTATTTT.

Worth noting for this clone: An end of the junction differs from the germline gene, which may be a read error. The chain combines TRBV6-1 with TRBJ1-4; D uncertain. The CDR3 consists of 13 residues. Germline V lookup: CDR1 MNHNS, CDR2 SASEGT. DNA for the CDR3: TGTGCCAGCAGGGAAGCTGTGGGAGAAAAACTGTTTTTT. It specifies CASREAVGEKLFF.

In DNA, the CDR3 is TGTGCCAGTAGTATAGGCCCCAGCTTACTATACTTC. Protein sequence: CASSIGPSLLYF. V and J are TRBV19 and TRBJ2-7; D is unclear. The V end was cut by 1 base, the J end by 13 bases, with 14 bases between. This CDR3 is 12 amino acids long. Germline values: CDR1 LNHDA, CDR2 SQIVND (reference sequence).

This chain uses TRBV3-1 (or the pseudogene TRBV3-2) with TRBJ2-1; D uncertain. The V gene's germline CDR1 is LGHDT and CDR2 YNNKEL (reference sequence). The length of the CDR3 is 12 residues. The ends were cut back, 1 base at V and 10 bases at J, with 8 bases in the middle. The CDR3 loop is CASSQVGFEQFF. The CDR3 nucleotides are TGTGCCAGCAGCCAAGTCGGTTTCGAGCAGTTCTTC.

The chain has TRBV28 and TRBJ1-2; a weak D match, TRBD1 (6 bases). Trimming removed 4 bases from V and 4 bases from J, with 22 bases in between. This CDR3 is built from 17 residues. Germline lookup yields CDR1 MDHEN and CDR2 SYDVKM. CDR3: CASSWNEWVARGYGYTF. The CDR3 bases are TGTGCCAGCAGTTGGAATGAGTGGGTCGCCAGGGGCTATGGCTACACCTTC.

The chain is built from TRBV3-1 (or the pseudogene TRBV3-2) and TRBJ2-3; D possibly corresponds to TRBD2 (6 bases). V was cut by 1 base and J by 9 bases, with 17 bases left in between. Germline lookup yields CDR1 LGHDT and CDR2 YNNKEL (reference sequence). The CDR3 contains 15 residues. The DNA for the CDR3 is TGTGCCAGCAGCCAAGGGCAGGCCCCCCGGGGGACGCAGTATTTT. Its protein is CASSQGQAPRGTQYF.

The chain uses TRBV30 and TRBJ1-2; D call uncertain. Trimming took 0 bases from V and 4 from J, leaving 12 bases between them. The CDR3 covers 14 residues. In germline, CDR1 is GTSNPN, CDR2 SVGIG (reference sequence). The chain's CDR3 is CAWSVRPAGYGYTF. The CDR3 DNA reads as TGTGCCTGGAGTGTAAGACCCGCTGGCTATGGCTACACCTTC. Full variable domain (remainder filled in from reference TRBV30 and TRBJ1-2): SQTIHQWPATLVQPVGSPLSLECTVEGTSNPNLYWYRQAAGRGLQLLFYSVGIGQISSEVPQNLSASRPQDRQFILSSKKLLLSDSGFYLCAWSVRPAGYGYTFGSGTRLTVV.

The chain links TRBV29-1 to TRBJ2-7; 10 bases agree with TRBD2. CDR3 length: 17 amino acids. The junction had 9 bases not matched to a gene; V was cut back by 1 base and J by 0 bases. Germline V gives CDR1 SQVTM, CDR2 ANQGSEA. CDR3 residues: CSVEVAGGGMSSYEQYF. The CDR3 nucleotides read TGCAGCGTTGAAGTAGCGGGGGGTGGGATGAGCTCCTACGAGCAGTACTTC.

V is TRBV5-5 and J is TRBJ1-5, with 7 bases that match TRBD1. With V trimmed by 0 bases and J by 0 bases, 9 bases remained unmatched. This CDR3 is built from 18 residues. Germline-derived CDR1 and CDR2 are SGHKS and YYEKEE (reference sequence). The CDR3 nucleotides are TGTGCCAGCAGCTTGGGCCGGGACAGCGGACTTAGCAATCAGCCCCAGCATTTT. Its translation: CASSLGRDSGLSNQPQHF.

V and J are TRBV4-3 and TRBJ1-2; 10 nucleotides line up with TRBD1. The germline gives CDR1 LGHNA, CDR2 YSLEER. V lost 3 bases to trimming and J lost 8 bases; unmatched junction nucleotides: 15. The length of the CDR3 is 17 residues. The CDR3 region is CASSHEVRDRGREGYTF. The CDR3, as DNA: TGCGCCAGCAGCCATGAAGTCCGGGACAGGGGAAGGGAAGGCTACACCTTC.

CDR3 sequence: CASSLRQDYLGETQYF. The CDR3 DNA reads TGCGCCAGCAGCTTGCGTCAGGACTATCTCGGGGAGACCCAGTACTTC. The chain links TRBV5-1 to TRBJ2-5; D is possibly TRBD2 (6 bases). The germline V and J ends were trimmed by 1 base and 5 bases, with 18 bases remaining between them. Germline lookup yields CDR1 SGHRS and CDR2 YFSETQ. The CDR3 consists of 16 residues.

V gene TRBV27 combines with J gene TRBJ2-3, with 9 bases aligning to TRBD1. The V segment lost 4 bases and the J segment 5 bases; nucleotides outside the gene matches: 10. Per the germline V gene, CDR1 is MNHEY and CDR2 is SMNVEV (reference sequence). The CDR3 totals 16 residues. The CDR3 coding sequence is TGTGCCAGCAGTTCTCAACAGGGGGCGCCGATAGATACGCAGTATTTT. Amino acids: CASSSQQGAPIDTQYF.

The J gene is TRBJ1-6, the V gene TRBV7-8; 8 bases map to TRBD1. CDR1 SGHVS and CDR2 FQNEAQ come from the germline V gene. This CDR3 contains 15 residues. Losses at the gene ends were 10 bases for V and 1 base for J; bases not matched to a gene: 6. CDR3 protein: CAIQQGGSYNSPLHF. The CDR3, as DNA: TGTGCCATCCAACAGGGGGGTTCCTATAATTCACCCCTCCACTTT. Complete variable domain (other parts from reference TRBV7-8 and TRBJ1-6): GAGVSQSPRYKVAKRGQDVALRCDPISGHVSLFWYQQALGQGPEFLTYFQNEAQLDKSGLPSDRFFAERPEGSVSTLKIQRTQQEDSAVYLCAIQQGGSYNSPLHFGNGTRLTVT.

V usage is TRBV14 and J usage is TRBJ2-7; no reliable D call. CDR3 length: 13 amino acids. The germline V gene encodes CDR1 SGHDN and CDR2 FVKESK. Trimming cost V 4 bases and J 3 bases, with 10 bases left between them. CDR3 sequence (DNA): TGTGCCAGCAGCCCCCGACGGAGCTACGAGCAGTACTTC. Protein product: CASSPRRSYEQYF. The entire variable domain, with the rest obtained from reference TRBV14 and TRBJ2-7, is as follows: EAGVTQFPSHSVIEKGQTVTLRCDPISGHDNLYWYRRVMGKEIKFLLHFVKESKQDESGMPNNRFLAERTGGTYSTLKVQPAELEDSGVYFCASSPRRSYEQYFGPGTRLTVT.